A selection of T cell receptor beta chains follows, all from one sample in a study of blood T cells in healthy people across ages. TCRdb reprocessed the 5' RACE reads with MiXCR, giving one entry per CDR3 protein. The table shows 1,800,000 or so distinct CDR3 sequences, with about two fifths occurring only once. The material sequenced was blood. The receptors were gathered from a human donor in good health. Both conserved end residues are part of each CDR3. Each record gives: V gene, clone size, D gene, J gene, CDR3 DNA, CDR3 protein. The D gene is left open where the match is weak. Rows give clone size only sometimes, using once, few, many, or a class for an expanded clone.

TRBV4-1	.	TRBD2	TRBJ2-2	TGCGCCAGCAGCGAGACTAGCGGGATAACCGGGGAGCTGTTTTTT	CASSETSGITGELFF
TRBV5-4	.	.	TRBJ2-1	TGTGCCAGCAGCTTTCCAAGGTACAATGAGCAGTTCTTC	CASSFPRYNEQFF
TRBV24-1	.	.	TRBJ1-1	TGTGCCACCAGTGATTATGGGACAAGAGCTTTCTTT	CATSDYGTRAFF
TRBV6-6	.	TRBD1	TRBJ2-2	TGTGCCAGCAGTTACCAACAGGGGAAAATGGCCGGGGAGCTGTTTTTT	CASSYQQGKMAGELFF
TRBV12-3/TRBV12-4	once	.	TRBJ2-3	TGTGCCAGCAGTTTAGGTCACGCGGGGCTGAGCACAGATACGCAGTATTTT	CASSLGHAGLSTDTQYF
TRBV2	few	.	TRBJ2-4	TGTGCCAGCAGTGCCAGGACATCTGGGGGCGCCTCGTCCAAAAACATTCAGTACTTC	CASSARTSGGASSKNIQYF
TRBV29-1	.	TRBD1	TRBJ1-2	TGCAGCGTTGAAGGGTCAGACAGGGACGACTATGGCTACACCTTC	CSVEGSDRDDYGYTF
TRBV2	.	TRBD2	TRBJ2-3	TGTGCCAGCGGAGCGGGGGTACTCACAGATACGCAGTATTTT	CASGAGVLTDTQYF
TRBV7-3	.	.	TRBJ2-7	TGTGCCAGCAGCTTAACAGGGAGCGGTGTGCAGTACTTC	CASSLTGSGVQYF
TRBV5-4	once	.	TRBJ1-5	TGTGCCAGCAGCTTGGCTCCGTTAAGGCGCCTCTATCAGCCCCAGCATTTT	CASSLAPLRRLYQPQHF
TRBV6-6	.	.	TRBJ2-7	TGTGCCAGCAGCATTAACAGACCAAGACAAACTTACGAGCAGTACTTC	CASSINRPRQTYEQYF
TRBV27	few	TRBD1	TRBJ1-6	TGCGCCAGCAGTTACCAGGGGGCAAATTCACCCCTCCACTTT	CASSYQGANSPLHF
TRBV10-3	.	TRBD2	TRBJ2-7	TGTGCCATCAGCCGGGGGGGCTACAGCGACGAGCAGTACTTC	CAISRGGYSDEQYF
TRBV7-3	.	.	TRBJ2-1	TGTGCCAGCAGCCAGGGGGGGCAATACAATGAGCAGTTCTTC	CASSQGGQYNEQFF
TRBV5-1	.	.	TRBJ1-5	TGCGCCAGCAGCCCCCACGGGGGGGGAGGGCAGCCCCAGCATTTT	CASSPHGGGGQPQHF
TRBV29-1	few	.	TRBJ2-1	TGCAGCGGTGACGTAGTCGGGAATGAGCAGTTCTTC	CSGDVVGNEQFF
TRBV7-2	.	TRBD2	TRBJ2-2	TGTGCCAGCAGCCCTCCGGGGGGTTATTACACCGGGGAGCTGTTTTTT	CASSPPGGYYTGELFF